This is a list of T cell receptor beta chains from one sample in a study of blood T cell repertoires in COVID-19. TCRdb's table, derived via immunoSEQ multiplex PCR, lists solely in-frame clones and lacks some. This table holds about 200,000 clones, less than 85% found once. Sequences were obtained from peripheral blood. The receptors stem from a woman in her sixties or seventies with acute or convalescent COVID-19. Each CDR3 is given with its conserved first and last residue. Expanded clones are given a class, and other clones once, few, many or no size at all.

V | size | CDR3
TRBV19 | . | CASSILREGAGELFF
TRBV11-1 | . | CASSLSWDTGSYEQYF
TRBV12-3/TRBV12-4 | . | CASRRTGDPEAFF
TRBV7-2 | . | CASSLARQGVDTIYF
TRBV6-5 | few | CASSYLTALNTGELFF
TRBV2 | . | CASNVGTGKETQYF
TRBV6-6 | . | CASSYPTGTYEQYF
TRBV5-1 | . | CASSRLTGNTEAFF
TRBV28 | . | CASKFRGQGPGYTF
TRBV11-2 | . | CASSPRQYTDTQYF
TRBV20-1 | . | CSARGGTIQFF
TRBV7-2 | . | CASSLASGTIYEQYF
TRBV6-4 | . | CASSDSMSTGELFF
TRBV5-6 | once | CASSWGGERHAYYEQYF
TRBV6-6 | many | CASSYEEAGNTIYF
TRBV2 | . | CASSAEPQHF
TRBV3-1/TRBV3-2 | once | CASSQDLSGHGYTF
TRBV28 | few | CASSLAQGAGYTF
TRBV5-8 | few | CASSLVLDIQPQHF
TRBV24-1 | . | CATSEGPEAFF
TRBV2 | . | CASSGTLRGEQYF
TRBV28 | . | CASGLQGGNSPLHF